This record covers a single T cell receptor (beta chain). Germline CDR1 is SNHLY and CDR2 is FYNNEI. The CDR3 loop spans 15 amino acids. Trimming took off 7 bases at V and 2 bases at J, with 17 bases between the two ends. This table comes from immunoSEQ multiplex PCR, and its TCRdb copy is limited to in-frame clones, with some not included. The sample shows 15,000 to 20,000 clones, roughly nine tenths of them seen only once. This record belongs to a study of chemoradiotherapy in HPV16-positive cancers. The J gene is TRBJ2-5, the V gene TRBV2; D is tentatively TRBD1 or TRBD2 (5 bases each). This clonotype originated in a human donor with HPV-associated anogenital cancer. Sequenced material: blood, taken from a patient who underwent chemoradiotherapy. The DNA for the CDR3 is TGTGCCAGCACCCCACTAGGGGAAACACAAGAGACCCAGTACTTC. Protein sequence: CASTPLGETQETQYF.